The TCR beta chain under discussion was sequenced for a study of T cell repertoires in cytomegalovirus infection. Across the whole study: HLA-B-restricted CMV epitopes that are well studied were used alongside recently identified HLA-C-restricted ones. CMV infection and matching HLA type were both indicated by public TCR beta signatures. Notes on the study in general: HLA-C-restricted CMV clonotypes gave the most frequent clonotype in two of eight donors.

In regard to this clonotype: The antigen is unknown.

Using its own MiXCR run on the reads, TCRdb lists one record per CDR3 protein. The sample gives some 480,000 distinct CDR3 sequences, 33% of which show up once; about 17% is in the top ten. Looked up from germline, CDR1 is LNHNV and CDR2 is YYDKDF (reference sequence). The CDR3 runs to 13 residues. V was cut by 5 bases and J by 7 bases, with 14 bases left in between. Sequencing was performed on cultured PBMCs, taken from culture after CMV antigen stimulation. The chain joins TRBV15 to TRBJ2-5; D is ambiguous. The clonotype was recovered from a human donor in good health (CMV status not recorded). Some clones in this sample may be carry-over from other donors' samples. This chain's CDR3 is CATSVSLTGTQYF. The CDR3 DNA is TGTGCCACCAGCGTTTCCTTGACGGGGACCCAGTACTTC.